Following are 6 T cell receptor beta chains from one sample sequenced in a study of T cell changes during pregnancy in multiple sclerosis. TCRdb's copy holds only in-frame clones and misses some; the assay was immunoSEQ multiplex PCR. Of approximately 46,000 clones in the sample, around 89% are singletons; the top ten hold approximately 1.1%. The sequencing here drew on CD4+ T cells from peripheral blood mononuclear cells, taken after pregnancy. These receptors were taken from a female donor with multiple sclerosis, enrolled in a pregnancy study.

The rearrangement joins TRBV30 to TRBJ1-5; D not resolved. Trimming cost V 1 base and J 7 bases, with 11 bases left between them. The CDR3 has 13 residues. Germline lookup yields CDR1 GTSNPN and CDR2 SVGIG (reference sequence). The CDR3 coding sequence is TGTGCCTGGAGTGGAGGGAATGGGCAGCCCCAGCATTTT. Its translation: CAWSGGNGQPQHF.

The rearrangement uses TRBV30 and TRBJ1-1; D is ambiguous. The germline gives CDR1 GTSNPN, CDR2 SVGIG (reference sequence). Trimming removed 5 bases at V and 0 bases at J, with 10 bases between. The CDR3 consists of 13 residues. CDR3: CAWSRRLNTEAFF. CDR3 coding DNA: TGTGCCTGGTCCCGCAGGCTGAACACTGAAGCTTTCTTT.

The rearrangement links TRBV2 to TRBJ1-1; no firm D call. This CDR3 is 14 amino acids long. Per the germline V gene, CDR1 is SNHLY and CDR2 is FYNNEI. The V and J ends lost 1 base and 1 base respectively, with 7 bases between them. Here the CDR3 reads CASSEGGKNTEAFF. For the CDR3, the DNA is TGTGCCAGCAGTGAAGGAGGTAAGAACACTGAAGCTTTCTTT. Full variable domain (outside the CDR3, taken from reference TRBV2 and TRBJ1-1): EPEVTQTPSHQVTQMGQEVILRCVPISNHLYFYWYRQILGQKVEFLVSFYNNEISEKSEIFDDQFSVERPDGSNFTLKIRSTKLEDSAMYFCASSEGGKNTEAFFGQGTRLTVV.

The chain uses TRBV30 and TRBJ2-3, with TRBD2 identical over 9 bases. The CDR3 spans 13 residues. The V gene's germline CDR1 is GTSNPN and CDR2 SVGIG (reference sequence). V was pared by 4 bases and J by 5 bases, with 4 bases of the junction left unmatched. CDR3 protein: CAWNVAGEDTQYF. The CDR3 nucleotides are TGTGCCTGGAATGTAGCGGGAGAAGATACGCAGTATTTT.

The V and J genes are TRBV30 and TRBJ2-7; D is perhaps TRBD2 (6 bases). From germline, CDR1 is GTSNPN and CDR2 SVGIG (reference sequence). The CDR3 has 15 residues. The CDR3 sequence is CASSLLAHRENEQYF. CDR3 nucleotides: TGTGCTAGTTCCCTTTTAGCCCATCGGGAGAACGAGCAGTACTTC.

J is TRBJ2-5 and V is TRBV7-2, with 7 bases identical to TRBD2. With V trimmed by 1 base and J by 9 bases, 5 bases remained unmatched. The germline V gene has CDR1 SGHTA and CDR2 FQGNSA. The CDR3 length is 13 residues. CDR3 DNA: TGTGCCAGCAGCTTAGAGGGAGGGCGGCCCCAGTACTTC. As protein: CASSLEGGRPQYF.